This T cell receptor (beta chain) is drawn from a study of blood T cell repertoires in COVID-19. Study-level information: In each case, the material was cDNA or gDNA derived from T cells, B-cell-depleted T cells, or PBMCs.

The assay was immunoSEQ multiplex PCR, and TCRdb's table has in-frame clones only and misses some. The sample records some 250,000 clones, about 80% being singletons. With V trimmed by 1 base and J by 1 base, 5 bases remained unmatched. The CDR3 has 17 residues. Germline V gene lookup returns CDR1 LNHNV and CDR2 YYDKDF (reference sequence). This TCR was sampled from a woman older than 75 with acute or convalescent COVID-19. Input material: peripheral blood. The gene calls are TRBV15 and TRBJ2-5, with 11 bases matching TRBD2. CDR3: CATSRGTSGGFQETQYF. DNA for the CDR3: TGTGCCACCAGCAGAGGAACTAGCGGGGGTTTCCAAGAGACCCAGTACTTC. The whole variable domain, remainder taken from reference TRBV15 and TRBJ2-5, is DAMVIQNPRYQVTQFGKPVTLSCSQTLNHNVMYWYQQKSSQAPKLLFHYYDKDFNNEADTPDNFQSRRPNTSFCFLDIRSPGLGDTAMYLCATSRGTSGGFQETQYFGPGTRLLVL.